The table lists the clone carrying this T cell receptor (beta chain) with many counts. The antigen remains unidentified. This sample was included in a study of regulatory T cells in long-lasting Graves disease. Looking at the study overall: Antithyroid drugs had been taken under 3 months by newly diagnosed Graves' patients. Regarding the study as a whole: TRBV28, TRBJ1-2 and TRBJ2-5 were segments that persistent disease favored. Persistent Graves' patients showed reduced TCR diversity versus newly diagnosed patients.

The V and J ends lost 0 bases and 5 bases respectively, with 15 bases between them. The CDR3 totals 16 residues. From germline, CDR1 is SGHRS and CDR2 YFSETQ. Noted time point: newly diagnosed GD, antithyroid drugs for less than 3 months. The TCR library was made from RNA extracted from PBMCs. iRepertoire HTBI primers and Arm-PCR of CDR3 regions built TCR beta libraries. TCRdb re-called the multiplex PCR reads through MiXCR, storing one row per CDR3 protein. The sample contains 300,000 to 400,000 distinct CDR3 sequences, about 16% of which appear only once. Sequencing was performed on peripheral blood mononuclear cells (PBMCs), taken at new diagnosis, from a patient treated with antithyroid drugs. The receptor was isolated from a female donor with Graves disease. The genes are TRBV5-1 and TRBJ1-5; unclear D gene. In nucleotides, the CDR3 is TGCGCCAGCAGCTTGGATGCGTATCGGCAAGATCAGCCCCAGCATTTT. This encodes CASSLDAYRQDQPQHF.